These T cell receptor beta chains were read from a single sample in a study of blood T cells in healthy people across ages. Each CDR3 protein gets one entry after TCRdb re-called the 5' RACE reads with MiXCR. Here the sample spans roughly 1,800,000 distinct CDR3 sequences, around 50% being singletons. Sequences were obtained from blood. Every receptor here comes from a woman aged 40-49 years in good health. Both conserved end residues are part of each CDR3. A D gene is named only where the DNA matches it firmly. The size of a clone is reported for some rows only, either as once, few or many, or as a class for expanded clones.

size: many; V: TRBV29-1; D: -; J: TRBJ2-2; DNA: TGCAGCGTTGAAAATCCGGCCGAAACGGGGGACTTGGGCACCGGGGAGCTGTTTTTT; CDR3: CSVENPAETGDLGTGELFF
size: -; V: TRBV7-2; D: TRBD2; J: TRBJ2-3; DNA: TGTGTCAGCAGCTTAGCGGGGGGGGTGAGCACAGATACGCAGTATTTT; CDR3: CVSSLAGGVSTDTQYF
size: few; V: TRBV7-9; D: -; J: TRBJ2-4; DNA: TGTGCCAGCAGCTTTATACAGGAGCAGTACTTC; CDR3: CASSFIQEQYF
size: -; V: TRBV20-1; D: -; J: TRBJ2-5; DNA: TGCAGTGCTATAATGGGAAAAGAGACCCAGTACTTC; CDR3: CSAIMGKETQYF
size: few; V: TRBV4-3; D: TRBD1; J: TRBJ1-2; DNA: TGCGCCAGCAGCCAAGATCCCCAGGGGGCGAACTATGGCTACACCTTC; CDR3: CASSQDPQGANYGYTF
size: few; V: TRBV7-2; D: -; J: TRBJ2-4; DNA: TGTGCCAGCAGCCTGGGACGGGAACAAAACATTCAGTACTTC; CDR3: CASSLGREQNIQYF
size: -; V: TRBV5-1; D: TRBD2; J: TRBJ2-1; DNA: TGCGCCAGCAGCCCGGACGCGCGGGGGGCGGGTAATGAGCAGTTCTTC; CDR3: CASSPDARGAGNEQFF
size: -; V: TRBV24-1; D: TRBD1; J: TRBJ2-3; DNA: TGTGCCACCCGACAGGGGGGGAGCACAGATACGCAGTATTTT; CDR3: CATRQGGSTDTQYF
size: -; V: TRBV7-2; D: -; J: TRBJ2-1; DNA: TGTGCCAGCAGTAAACGACAGTCCTACGAGCAGTTCTTC; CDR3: CASSKRQSYEQFF
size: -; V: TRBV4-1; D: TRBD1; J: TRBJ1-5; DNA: TGCGCCAGCAGCCGAGGGACAGGGACCAATCAGCCCCAGCATTTT; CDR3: CASSRGTGTNQPQHF
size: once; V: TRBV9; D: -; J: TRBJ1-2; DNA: TGTGCCAGCAGCCTACGCCCTGTTAGCTATGGCTACACCTTC; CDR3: CASSLRPVSYGYTF
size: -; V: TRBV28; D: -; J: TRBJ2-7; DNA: TGTGCCAGCAGTTTATCGGCAGGGGCTGGCGAGCAGTACTTC; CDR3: CASSLSAGAGEQYF
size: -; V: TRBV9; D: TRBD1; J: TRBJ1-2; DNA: TGTGCCAGCAGCGTAGCGGCAGGGGGTAACTATGGCTACACCTTC; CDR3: CASSVAAGGNYGYTF
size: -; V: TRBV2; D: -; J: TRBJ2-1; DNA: TGTGCCAGCAGTGGTGAATCCAGGGTAAGCTCCTACAATGAGCAGTTCTTC; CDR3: CASSGESRVSSYNEQFF
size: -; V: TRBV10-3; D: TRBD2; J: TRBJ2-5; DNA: TGTGCCATCAGTCGACTAGCGGCATTTACCCAAGAGACCCAGTACTTC; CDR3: CAISRLAAFTQETQYF
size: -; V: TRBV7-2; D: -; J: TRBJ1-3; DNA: TGTGCCAGCAGCTTAGACGCAGGTTCCCGACCCTCTGGAAACACCATATATTTT; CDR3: CASSLDAGSRPSGNTIYF
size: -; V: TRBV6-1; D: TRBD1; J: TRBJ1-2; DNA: TGTGCCAGCAGTCCCGAGGACAGGGCTTACTATGGCTACACCTTC; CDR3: CASSPEDRAYYGYTF
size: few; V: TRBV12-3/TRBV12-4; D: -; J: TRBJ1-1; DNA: TGTGCCAGCAGTTTAGGGGGGAAAGCTTTCTTT; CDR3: CASSLGGKAFF
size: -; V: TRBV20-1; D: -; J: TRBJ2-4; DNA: TGCAGTGCTCTCCAGTTGTACATTCAGTACTTC; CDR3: CSALQLYIQYF
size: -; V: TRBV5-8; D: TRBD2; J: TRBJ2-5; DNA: TGTGCCAGCAGCTTGGGGTCCGGGACTACGAGACAAGAGACCCAGTACTTC; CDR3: CASSLGSGTTRQETQYF
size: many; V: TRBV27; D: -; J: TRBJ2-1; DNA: TGTGCCAGCAGTTTTAGGGGCTCCTACAATGAGCAGTTCTTC; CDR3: CASSFRGSYNEQFF
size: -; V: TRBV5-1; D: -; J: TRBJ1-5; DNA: TGCGCCAGCAGCCCGGTTGGGCAGTGGGGTCAGCCCCAGCATTTT; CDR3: CASSPVGQWGQPQHF
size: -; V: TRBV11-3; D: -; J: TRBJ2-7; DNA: TGTGCCAGCAGCTTATTATCCTACAATGAGCAGTACTTC; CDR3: CASSLLSYNEQYF
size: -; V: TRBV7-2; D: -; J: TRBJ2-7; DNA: TGTGCCAGCAGCTCGCAGTGGGGCGGCTCCTACGAGCAGTACTTC; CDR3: CASSSQWGGSYEQYF
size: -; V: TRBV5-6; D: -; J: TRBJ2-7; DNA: TGTGCCAGCAGCTTGGTTGGCAGCGGGTGGACCTCCTACGAGCAGTACTTC; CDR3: CASSLVGSGWTSYEQYF
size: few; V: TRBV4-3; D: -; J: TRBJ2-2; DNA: TGCGCCAGCAGCCAAGATACTGGGATAACCGGGGAGCTGTTTTTT; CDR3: CASSQDTGITGELFF
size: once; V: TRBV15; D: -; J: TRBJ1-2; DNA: TGTGCCACCAGCGGAGAGATGGACAAGAACTATGGCTACACCTTC; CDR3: CATSGEMDKNYGYTF
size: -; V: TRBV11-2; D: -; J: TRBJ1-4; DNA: TGTGCCAGCAGACGGGGGATCGCTCTTAATGAAAAACTGTTTTTT; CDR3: CASRRGIALNEKLFF
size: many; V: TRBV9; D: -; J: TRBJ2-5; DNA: TGTGCCAGCAGCGTGGCCCTAGGTTGGGAGACCCAGTACTTC; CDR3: CASSVALGWETQYF
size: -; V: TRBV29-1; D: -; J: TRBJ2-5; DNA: TGCAGCCTCCATTGGGGGGGGCCTAAGCAGTACTTC; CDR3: CSLHWGGPKQYF
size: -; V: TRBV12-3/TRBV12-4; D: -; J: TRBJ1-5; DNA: TGTGCCAGCAGTCCAGCCGGCGGTCAGCCCCAGCATTTT; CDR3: CASSPAGGQPQHF
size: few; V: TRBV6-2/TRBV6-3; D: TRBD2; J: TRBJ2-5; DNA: TGTGCCAGCAGCTCCGCTGATAGCGGGGGAGAGACCCAGTACTTC; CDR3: CASSSADSGGETQYF
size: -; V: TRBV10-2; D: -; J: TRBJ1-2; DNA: TGCGCCAGCAGGGAATCAGGACATGGCTACACCTTC; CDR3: CASRESGHGYTF
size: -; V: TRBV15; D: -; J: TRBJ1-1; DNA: TGTGCCACCAGCAGAGAAAGGAGGAACACTGAAGCTTTCTTT; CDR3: CATSRERRNTEAFF
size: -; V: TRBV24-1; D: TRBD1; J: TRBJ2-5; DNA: TGTGCCACCAGTGACCTCGGACAGGGATCACCGAACCCTAACCAAGAGACCCAGTACTTC; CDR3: CATSDLGQGSPNPNQETQYF
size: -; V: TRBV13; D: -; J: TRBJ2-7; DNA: TGTGCCAGCAGCCGCAGGGGAGGAACCTACGAGCAGTACTTC; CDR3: CASSRRGGTYEQYF
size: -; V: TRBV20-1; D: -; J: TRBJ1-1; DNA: TGCAGTGCTTGGATCCCATCCAACCCCACTGAAGCTTTCTTT; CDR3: CSAWIPSNPTEAFF
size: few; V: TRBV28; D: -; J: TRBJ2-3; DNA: TGTGCCACCACCCCTAAAATCCTCACAGATACGCAGTATTTT; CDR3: CATTPKILTDTQYF
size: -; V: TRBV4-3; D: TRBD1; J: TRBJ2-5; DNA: TGCGCCGGCAGCCAGGACAGGGTAGAGACCCAGTACTTC; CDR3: CAGSQDRVETQYF
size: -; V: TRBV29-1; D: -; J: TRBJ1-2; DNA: TGCAGCGTGGAGAACAGGGTTGTCAGCTATGGCTACACCTTC; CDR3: CSVENRVVSYGYTF
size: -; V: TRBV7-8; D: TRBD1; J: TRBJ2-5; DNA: TGTGCCAGCAGCTTGCCCGGGACAGGGGGCAGAGAGACCCAGTACTTC; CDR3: CASSLPGTGGRETQYF
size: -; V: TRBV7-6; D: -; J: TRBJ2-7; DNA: TGTGCCAGCAGCTTAGAACAGGGATTATTCTACGAGCAGTACTTC; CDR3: CASSLEQGLFYEQYF
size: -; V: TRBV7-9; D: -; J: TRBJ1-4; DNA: TGTGCCAGCAGCTTAGGTCGCCTAGAAAAACTGTTTTTT; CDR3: CASSLGRLEKLFF
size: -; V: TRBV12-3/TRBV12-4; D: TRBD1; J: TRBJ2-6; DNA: TGTGCCAGCAGTCTCATACAGGGGGCGCCAGGGGCCAACGTCCTGACTTTC; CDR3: CASSLIQGAPGANVLTF
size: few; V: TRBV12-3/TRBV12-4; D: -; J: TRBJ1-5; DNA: TGTGCCAGCAGTTTAAGTTTTGGTGGTATGAACTCCCCGGGAAATCAGCCCCAGCATTTT; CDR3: CASSLSFGGMNSPGNQPQHF
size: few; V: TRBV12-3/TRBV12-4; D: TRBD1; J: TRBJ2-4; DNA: TGTGCCAGCAGATCGGGACAGTTCAAAAACATTCAGTACTTC; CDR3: CASRSGQFKNIQYF
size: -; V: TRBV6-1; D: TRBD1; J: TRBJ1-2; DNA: TGTGCCAGCAGTGAATGGGCGGGACAGGATCACTACACCTTC; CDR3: CASSEWAGQDHYTF
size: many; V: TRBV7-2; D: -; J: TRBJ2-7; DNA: TGTGCCAGCAGCTTAGCGAACTACGAGCAGTACTTC; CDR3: CASSLANYEQYF
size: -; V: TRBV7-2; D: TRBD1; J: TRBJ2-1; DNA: TGTGCCAGCAGCTTATCGGGCGGGACAGGGGGCAACAATGAGCAGTTCTTC; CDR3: CASSLSGGTGGNNEQFF
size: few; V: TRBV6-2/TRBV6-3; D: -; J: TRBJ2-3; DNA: TGTGCCAGCAGTTACTGGTCCAGAAGCACAGATACGCAGTATTTT; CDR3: CASSYWSRSTDTQYF
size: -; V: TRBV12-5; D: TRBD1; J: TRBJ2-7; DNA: TGTGCTAGTGGTTTGGGGGGACAGGGGGCAGGGGTCTACAATGAGCAGTACTTC; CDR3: CASGLGGQGAGVYNEQYF
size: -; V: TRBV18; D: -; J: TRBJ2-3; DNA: TGTGCCAGCTCACCACCGATTTTTGGGAGTCGCACAGATACGCAGTATTTT; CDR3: CASSPPIFGSRTDTQYF
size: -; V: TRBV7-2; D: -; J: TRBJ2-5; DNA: TGTGCCAGCAGCTTCCCATTCCGGCAAGAGACCCAGTACTTC; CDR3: CASSFPFRQETQYF
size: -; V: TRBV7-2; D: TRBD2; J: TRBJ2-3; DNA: TGTGCCAGCAGCTCCCCTGGGGGGACTAGCCTGGACCGCACAGATACGCAGTATTTT; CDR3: CASSSPGGTSLDRTDTQYF